This T cell receptor (beta chain) emerged from a study of T cell responses to AZD1222 COVID-19 vaccine. Findings and limits, study-wide: At 160-218 and 743-854, vaccine-associated CD4 TCRs were dominant, and they spanned spike. Targets within unmutated variant regions were reportedly found for nearly half of spike-specific TCRs.

The table came from immunoSEQ multiplex PCR; TCRdb's copy has only in-frame clones and leaves some out. The sample consists of over 150,000 clones, 70% to 90% of them appearing once. With respect to this clone: Its matching antigen is unknown.

The germline V and J ends were trimmed by 1 base and 12 bases, with 7 bases remaining between them. The CDR3 extends over 11 amino acids. This TCR came from an adult in good health. The sequences come from peripheral blood, collected on day 0 of AZD1222 vaccination. The chain recombines TRBV12-3 or TRBV12-4 with TRBJ2-1, with D unclear. The CDR3 reads CASSLVGSQFF. Here the CDR3 DNA reads TGTGCCAGCAGTTTAGTGGGGTCGCAGTTCTTC.